The rows below give T cell receptor beta chains drawn from one sample of a study of Graves' ophthalmopathy and Graves' hyperthyroidism. Each CDR3 protein is one row after TCRdb ran MiXCR on the multiplex PCR reads. Here the sample spans roughly 500,000 distinct CDR3 sequences, about 15% being singletons. Sequencing was done on a sample of blood. The source is a woman in her 30s with Graves' ophthalmopathy. Each CDR3 is given with its conserved first and last residue. Fields, in order: CDR3 protein, CDR3 DNA, CDR3 length, J gene, V gene, D gene, clone size. D genes are given only for firm matches. Clone size is stated in some rows and not others, as once, few, many or a class when expanded.

CDR3: CASSYSRVAGETQYF
DNA: TGTGCCAGCAGTTACTCGAGGGTAGCGGGAGAGACCCAGTACTTC
length: 15
J: TRBJ2-5
V: TRBV6-5
D: TRBD2
size: few

CDR3: CASSLDCGRCTDTQYF
DNA: TGCGCCAGCAGCTTGGATTGCGGGAGATGCACAGATACGCAGTATTTT
length: 16
J: TRBJ2-3
V: TRBV5-1
D: TRBD2
size: NA

CDR3: CSARSGGWDYPFKEQYF
DNA: TGCAGTGCTAGGAGTGGAGGATGGGACTATCCTTTTAAGGAGCAGTACTTC
length: 17
J: TRBJ2-7
V: TRBV20-1
D: TRBD2
size: many

CDR3: CASSLGGSHQPQHF
DNA: TGTGCCAGCAGTTTAGGGGGGTCGCATCAGCCCCAGCATTTT
length: 14
J: TRBJ1-5
V: TRBV28
D: NA
size: many

CDR3: CASSPPPTRTYQETQYF
DNA: TGTGCCAGCAGTCCCCCCCCCACCCGAACTTACCAAGAGACCCAGTACTTC
length: 17
J: TRBJ2-5
V: TRBV6-2/TRBV6-3
D: NA
size: NA

CDR3: CASSLAGLRFLGQPQHF
DNA: TGTGCCAGCAGTTTAGCAGGGCTACGCTTTTTGGGTCAGCCCCAGCATTTT
length: 17
J: TRBJ1-5
V: TRBV28
D: NA
size: many

CDR3: CASSFDYSQGSTEAFF
DNA: TGTGCCAGCAGTTTCGACTATTCGCAGGGAAGCACTGAAGCTTTCTTT
length: 16
J: TRBJ1-1
V: TRBV12-3/TRBV12-4
D: NA
size: many

CDR3: CASSASVDTEAFF
DNA: TGCGCCAGCAGCGCCAGTGTTGACACTGAAGCTTTCTTT
length: 13
J: TRBJ1-1
V: TRBV5-1
D: NA
size: few

CDR3: CASTGLAAETQYF
DNA: TGTGCCTCGACGGGACTAGCGGCAGAGACCCAGTACTTC
length: 13
J: TRBJ2-5
V: TRBV28
D: TRBD2
size: NA

CDR3: CASSRQKNTEAFF
DNA: TGTGCCAGCTCACGGCAGAAGAACACTGAAGCTTTCTTT
length: 13
J: TRBJ1-1
V: TRBV18
D: NA
size: few

CDR3: CASSYSSGGAAGELFF
DNA: TGTGCCAGCAGTTACTCAAGCGGGGGGGCAGCCGGGGAGCTGTTTTTT
length: 16
J: TRBJ2-2
V: TRBV6-5
D: TRBD2
size: many

CDR3: CASSVQGPSDSEQYF
DNA: TGTGCCAGCAGTGTTCAGGGGCCATCCGACTCCGAGCAGTACTTC
length: 15
J: TRBJ2-7
V: TRBV2
D: NA
size: many

CDR3: CATSDHRDTVKETQYF
DNA: TGTGCCACCAGTGATCATCGGGACACCGTAAAAGAGACCCAGTACTTC
length: 16
J: TRBJ2-5
V: TRBV24-1
D: NA
size: many

CDR3: CASSFGGAQGEAFF
DNA: TGTGCCAGCAGTTTTGGGGGGGCGCAGGGTGAAGCTTTCTTT
length: 14
J: TRBJ1-1
V: TRBV12-3/TRBV12-4
D: NA
size: many

CDR3: CASSLGRLRGYTF
DNA: TGTGCCAGCAGTTTAGGGCGGCTTCGGGGCTACACCTTC
length: 13
J: TRBJ1-2
V: TRBV28
D: NA
size: many

CDR3: CASSPLKLTGPNTEAFF
DNA: TGTGCCAGCAGTCCACTAAAATTGACAGGCCCTAACACTGAAGCTTTCTTT
length: 17
J: TRBJ1-1
V: TRBV27
D: NA
size: many

CDR3: CASSYSVRGTNTGELFF
DNA: TGTGCCAGCAGTTACTCAGTCAGGGGGACGAACACCGGGGAGCTGTTTTTT
length: 17
J: TRBJ2-2
V: TRBV6-5
D: TRBD1
size: many

CDR3: CASSFTDRNNQPQHF
DNA: TGTGCCAGCAGCTTCACGGACAGAAATAATCAGCCCCAGCATTTT
length: 15
J: TRBJ1-5
V: TRBV7-9
D: NA
size: few

CDR3: CASSQSLRETQYF
DNA: TGTGCCAGCAGCCAAAGCCTCCGAGAGACCCAGTACTTC
length: 13
J: TRBJ2-5
V: TRBV3-1
D: NA
size: many

CDR3: CASSLGTGEQFF
DNA: TGTGCCAGCAGTTTAGGGACGGGTGAGCAGTTCTTC
length: 12
J: TRBJ2-1
V: TRBV12-3/TRBV12-4
D: NA
size: many

CDR3: CAWVQGNYGYTF
DNA: TGTGCCTGGGTCCAGGGTAACTATGGCTACACCTTC
length: 12
J: TRBJ1-2
V: TRBV30
D: NA
size: many

CDR3: CASQGAPHTGELFF
DNA: TGTGCCAGCCAGGGTGCCCCCCACACCGGGGAGCTGTTTTTT
length: 14
J: TRBJ2-2
V: TRBV6-2/TRBV6-3
D: NA
size: many

CDR3: CSAEGQENYGYTF
DNA: TGCAGTGCAGAGGGACAGGAGAACTATGGCTACACCTTC
length: 13
J: TRBJ1-2
V: TRBV20-1
D: TRBD1
size: many

CDR3: CASTQRGVGETQYF
DNA: TGTGCCAGCACCCAACGGGGGGTTGGAGAGACCCAGTACTTC
length: 14
J: TRBJ2-5
V: TRBV11-1
D: TRBD2
size: few

CDR3: CASSTDRGAPQHF
DNA: TGTGCCAGCAGCACGGACAGGGGGGCGCCCCAGCATTTT
length: 13
J: TRBJ1-5
V: TRBV6-1
D: TRBD1
size: many

CDR3: CASSSVPTGGSYEQYF
DNA: TGTGCCAGCAGTTCCGTTCCGACAGGGGGCTCCTACGAGCAGTACTTC
length: 16
J: TRBJ2-7
V: TRBV6-5
D: TRBD1
size: NA

CDR3: CASSLAFEYQPQHF
DNA: TGTGCCAGCAGCTTAGCTTTTGAGTATCAGCCCCAGCATTTT
length: 14
J: TRBJ1-5
V: TRBV7-8
D: NA
size: few

CDR3: CSARIGGTHYGYTF
DNA: TGCAGTGCTAGGATAGGGGGAACCCACTATGGCTACACCTTC
length: 14
J: TRBJ1-2
V: TRBV20-1
D: NA
size: many

CDR3: CASSSNFQRSSGNTIYF
DNA: TGTGCCAGCAGTTCAAACTTCCAGCGGTCATCAGGAAACACCATATATTTT
length: 17
J: TRBJ1-3
V: TRBV12-3/TRBV12-4
D: NA
size: many

CDR3: CASSQGVPDEQYF
DNA: TGCGCCAGCAGCCAAGGAGTCCCGGACGAGCAGTACTTC
length: 13
J: TRBJ2-7
V: TRBV4-1
D: NA
size: NA

CDR3: CSVEGLLAGTTYEQYF
DNA: TGCAGCGTTGAAGGGCTTCTAGCGGGGACAACCTACGAGCAGTACTTC
length: 16
J: TRBJ2-7
V: TRBV29-1
D: TRBD2
size: many

CDR3: CASTSQDLPSNQPQHF
DNA: TGTGCCAGCACCTCTCAGGATCTACCTAGCAATCAGCCCCAGCATTTT
length: 16
J: TRBJ1-5
V: TRBV6-2/TRBV6-3
D: NA
size: NA

CDR3: CASSRGGQGHEQYF
DNA: TGTGCCAGCAGCCGGGGCGGACAGGGGCACGAGCAGTACTTC
length: 14
J: TRBJ2-7
V: TRBV7-3
D: TRBD1
size: many

CDR3: CASSPELGTNTEAFF
DNA: TGTGCCAGCAGCCCAGAATTGGGGACCAACACTGAAGCTTTCTTT
length: 15
J: TRBJ1-1
V: TRBV7-2
D: NA
size: NA

CDR3: CASSLIRASYGYTF
DNA: TGTGCCAGCAGCTTAATTCGGGCCAGCTATGGCTACACCTTC
length: 14
J: TRBJ1-2
V: TRBV11-2
D: NA
size: many

CDR3: CASSSPGILTEAFF
DNA: TGTGCCAGTAGTAGCCCCGGAATCCTCACTGAAGCTTTCTTT
length: 14
J: TRBJ1-1
V: TRBV19
D: NA
size: many

CDR3: CASSLSTGGTYEQYF
DNA: TGTGCCAGCAGTTTATCGACAGGGGGGACCTACGAGCAGTACTTC
length: 15
J: TRBJ2-7
V: TRBV27
D: TRBD1
size: many

CDR3: CASSKGVGELFF
DNA: TGTGCCAGCAGTAAGGGGGTCGGGGAGCTGTTTTTT
length: 12
J: TRBJ2-2
V: TRBV2
D: NA
size: many

CDR3: CASSELQAKKTQYF
DNA: TGTGCCAGCAGTGAATTACAGGCCAAGAAGACCCAGTACTTC
length: 14
J: TRBJ2-5
V: TRBV2
D: NA
size: many

CDR3: CASSMLRDRGPNQPQHF
DNA: TGTGCCAGCAGCATGCTCCGGGACAGGGGGCCAAATCAGCCCCAGCATTTT
length: 17
J: TRBJ1-5
V: TRBV6-1
D: TRBD1
size: many

CDR3: CASSGGQATGELFF
DNA: TGTGCCAGCAGCGGAGGGCAGGCTACCGGGGAGCTGTTTTTT
length: 14
J: TRBJ2-2
V: TRBV6-1
D: NA
size: NA

CDR3: CASSSPGRISPLHF
DNA: TGTGCCAGCAGTTCCCCCGGACGGATTTCACCCCTCCACTTT
length: 14
J: TRBJ1-6
V: TRBV6-5
D: NA
size: NA

CDR3: CASTSRGGTGELFF
DNA: TGTGCCAGCACCTCTAGAGGGGGCACCGGGGAGCTGTTTTTT
length: 14
J: TRBJ2-2
V: TRBV7-2
D: NA
size: NA

CDR3: CASSLAVGEQYF
DNA: TGTGCCAGCAGCTTAGCGGTGGGCGAGCAGTACTTC
length: 12
J: TRBJ2-7
V: TRBV7-2
D: NA
size: many

CDR3: CASSLTWTSVPGELFF
DNA: TGTGCCAGCAGCTTAACCTGGACTAGCGTGCCCGGGGAGCTGTTTTTT
length: 16
J: TRBJ2-2
V: TRBV7-9
D: TRBD2
size: many

CDR3: CASSEARDYYGYTF
DNA: TGTGCCAGCAGTGAAGCGCGGGACTACTATGGCTACACCTTC
length: 14
J: TRBJ1-2
V: TRBV2
D: NA
size: many

CDR3: CASSLGGLGGGYTF
DNA: TGTGCCAGCAGTTTAGGTGGTTTGGGGGGTGGCTACACCTTC
length: 14
J: TRBJ1-2
V: TRBV28
D: NA
size: NA

CDR3: CASSHRTGGNTEAFF
DNA: TGTGCCAGCAGTCACCGGACAGGGGGGAACACTGAAGCTTTCTTT
length: 15
J: TRBJ1-1
V: TRBV25-1
D: TRBD1
size: many

CDR3: CASSPGWAPRPAFF
DNA: TGTGCCAGCAGCCCGGGATGGGCCCCTCGTCCAGCTTTCTTT
length: 14
J: TRBJ1-1
V: TRBV28
D: NA
size: NA

CDR3: CASRGTGLYGYTF
DNA: TGTGCCAGCAGGGGGACAGGCCTATATGGCTACACCTTC
length: 13
J: TRBJ1-2
V: TRBV27
D: TRBD1
size: many